This entry concerns a single T cell receptor (beta chain). This clonotype came up many times. It lacks a known antigen. Base quality data are lacking; no much larger clone is found one base away. The TCR beta CDR3 regions were amplified from RNA transcripts. The first round of RT-PCR for the TCR CDR3 was performed with the HTBI primer set and the Qiagen OneStep RT-PCR kit. The libraries were constructed in a second round of multiplex PCR and then size-selected and purified. The libraries were sequenced on an Illumina HiSeq2000 using paired-end 100 bp reads. The authors' pipeline ran thus. SOAPnuke was used to process the raw data, with reads discarded if the reads contained adapters or uncalled bases, had a mean Phred below 15, or lacked an exact constant-primer or identifier match. High-quality paired reads were merged with COPE v1.2.5, and unique nucleotide sequences were defined as clonotypes. MiTCR v1.1 was used to align clonotypes to the IMGT TRBV, TRBD and TRBJ reference segments. The analysis was restricted to V-J combinations with a frequency above 0.0001, which together covered 99% to 99.2% of the repertoires. A TCS score was defined as the ratio between F50 (clonal expansion) and ExV (chaos), using BLOSUM62-based TCRdist between CDR3 peptides within each V-J. Welch's t-statistics and random forest reduced 500 to 550 V-J features to fewer than 15, which were used in a naive Bayes classifier (R e1071). TCRdb's own reprocessing of the public reads used fastp at Q25 and MiXCR and kept productive beta chains. Under each unique CDR3 protein, matching rows form one entry showing the most common genes and DNA. The V and J calls, along with clone size, are taken from TCRdb and not from the paper's own processing. Within this sample are under 400,000 distinct CDR3 sequences, with more than 11% of them counted one time only. Roughly 11% of the sample belongs to the ten largest clones.

This entry belongs to a study of T cells in Graves' hyperthyroidism and ophthalmopathy (dated by TCRdb to the late 2010s). Some background on the complete study: Peripheral blood was collected at initial diagnosis, before any treatment. According to the paper, TCR Vbeta CDR3 sequencing was carried out on 135 peripheral blood samples, which came from fewer than 50 ophthalmopathy, 75 to 80 hyperthyroidism and about 17 progressor patients. The 90 to 100 discovery patients were randomly split 7:3 into training and test sets. Once sampling was done, hyperthyroidism patients were given methimazole at a starting dose of 30 mg daily, whereas ophthalmopathy patients were given high-dose intravenous methylprednisolone. To identify distinguishing TCR V-J signatures, a discovery cohort of about 100 patients was used, comprising 43 with Graves' ophthalmopathy and some 57 with stable Graves' hyperthyroidism. An independent validation cohort of about 20 hyperthyroidism patients and 17 patients who later progressed to ophthalmopathy tested prospective prediction of ophthalmopathy. Thyroid tissue and blood T-cell repertoires from six or seven Graves' hyperthyroidism patients were also compared in the study.

Graves' hyperthyroidism was defined as stable when no progression to ophthalmopathy occurred over 18 months of follow-up. Hyperthyroidism patients were newly diagnosed, had a disease duration of under 2 months, and were aged 18 to 65 years. Patients with uncontrolled infections, other autoimmune diseases, pregnancy or lactation were excluded. Clinical symptoms, serum thyroxine and TRAb, thyroid ultrasound, and orbital computed tomography formed the basis for the diagnoses. Ficoll-Paque density gradient centrifugation was used to isolate PBMCs from about 10 ml of fresh peripheral blood. Trizol reagent was used to extract total RNA, and RNA quality was then checked on an Agilent 2100 Bioanalyzer. For CDR1 and CDR2, the germline V gene (reference sequence) lists GTSNPN and SVGIG. The CDR3, from cysteine to phenylalanine, totals 10 residues. Here the CDR3 DNA is all that survives: 30 bases in frame from base 1. The junction carries 5 bases between V and J, which are trimmed by 4 bases and 5 bases respectively.

The research as a whole found: No statistical method was used to fix the sample size in advance, and group allocation was not hidden from the investigators. In validation, the model predicted progression to ophthalmopathy with around 71% sensitivity and 72% to 75% specificity, a median of around six months before onset. Most expanded thyroid clonotypes (frequency above 0.001) were also detected in blood, a finding suggesting that blood repertoires may reflect thyroid immune responses. A model built on a 13 V-J signature distinguished ophthalmopathy from stable hyperthyroidism, reaching 87.88% sensitivity and about 81% specificity in cross-validation and 80%/75% in testing.

The rearranged segments are TRBV30 and TRBJ1-2, with no confident D gene call. This TCR came from an older woman with Graves' hyperthyroidism. The sequencing sample was made of blood. The DNA reads as follows: TGTGCCTGGAATCGATATGGCTACACCTTC. Translation gives CAWNRYGYTF.